This T cell receptor (beta chain) was profiled in a study of low-dose radiotherapy and immunotherapy resistance in tumors. Looking at the study overall: A daily 300 mg dose of oral aspirin was taken by patients for four cycles from cycle 1 day 1.

First-strand cDNA relied on TRAV- and TRBV-specific primers spanning alpha and beta chains. The PCR that amplified TCRs ran for 15 to 25 cycles, relying on a constant-region primer and a V-primer adapter. TCRdb itself ran the reads through MiXCR, one entry per CDR3 protein. The sample holds 16,000 or so distinct CDR3 sequences, around 74% seen once. The clonotype comes from a human donor with advanced metastatic prostate, ovarian, gallbladder or colorectal cancer (not recorded which). This table probably holds off-target reads from a library built for another chain.

CDR3 in DNA: TGTGCCAGCTCACCCGACAGTGGCTCCTATAATTCACCCCTCCACTTT. Translated, it gives CASSPDSGSYNSPLHF. The chain recombines TRBV18 with TRBJ1-6; possibly TRBD1 for D (5 bases). Trimming cost V 3 bases and J 0 bases, with 9 bases left between them. Germline CDR1 and CDR2: KGHSH and LQKENI. This CDR3 comprises 16 residues.